The next 18 T cell receptor beta chains were all read from a single sample in a study of T cells in Graves' hyperthyroidism and ophthalmopathy. TCR beta CDR3 regions were amplified from RNA transcripts. The study used the HTBI primer set for a first-round RT-PCR of the TCR CDR3. Each CDR3 protein gets one entry after TCRdb re-called the multiplex PCR reads with MiXCR. The sample contains around 600,000 distinct CDR3 sequences, 14% of which appear only once. The sequenced sample was blood. These receptors came from a young woman with Graves' ophthalmopathy.

This clonotype was observed many times. This chain connects TRBV28 to TRBJ2-5, with 7 positions matching TRBD2. The CDR3 spans 15 residues. CDR1 MDHEN and CDR2 SYDVKM come from the germline V gene. The ends lost 5 bases at V and 2 bases at J; junction bases unmatched: 8. The DNA for the CDR3 is TGTGCCAGCAGTACTAGCGAGAGAAGGCAAGAGACCCAGTACTTC. The encoded protein is CASSTSERRQETQYF.

This clonotype came up many times. The genes are TRBV12-3 or TRBV12-4 and TRBJ1-2; D is undetermined. Trimming shortened V by 3 bases and J by 0 bases, and 14 bases separated the two germline ends. The CDR3 spans 16 residues. This CDR3 is CASSFGQVLSNYGYTF. Written as DNA, the CDR3 is TGTGCCAGCAGTTTTGGCCAGGTTCTTTCTAACTATGGCTACACCTTC.

In its sample, this clonotype was seen many times. This rearrangement joins TRBV5-8 to TRBJ2-7, with TRBD1 matching over 9 bases. Per germline, CDR1 SGHTS and CDR2 YDEGEE. The CDR3 is 15 residues long. The trim removed 4 bases at V and 6 bases at J, leaving 11 bases unmatched. CDR3 loop: CASSPTGTGFREQYF. CDR3 nucleotide sequence: TGTGCCAGCAGCCCCACCGGGACAGGGTTTCGCGAGCAGTACTTC.

In this sample, this clonotype turned up many times. The gene calls are TRBV3-1 and TRBJ1-5; D gene ambiguous. The CDR3 runs 15 residues. The V and J ends lost 0 bases and 1 base respectively, with 7 bases between them. CDR1 is LGHDT, CDR2 YNNKEL, per germline (reference sequence). The CDR3 loop is CASSQDLISNQPQHF. In nucleotides, the CDR3 is TGTGCCAGCAGCCAAGATCTAATCAGCAATCAGCCCCAGCATTTT.

To note about this clonotype: A read error may be the cause here, since a much bigger clone is one base away. J is TRBJ2-2 and V is TRBV30; no reliable D call. Trimming pared 1 base from V and 4 bases from J, leaving 16 bases between. The germline V gene encodes CDR1 GTSNPN and CDR2 SVGIG (reference sequence). This CDR3 is 16 amino acids long. The CDR3 is CAWSDRLSEFTGELFF. The CDR3 DNA follows: TGTGCCTGGAGTGACCGCCTGAGCGAATTCACCGGGGAGCTGTTTTTT. The full variable domain, its missing parts supplied by reference TRBV30 and TRBJ2-2, is SQTIHQWPATLVQPVGSPLSLECTVEGTSNPNLYWYRQAAGRGLQLLFYSVGIGQISSEVPQNLSASRPQDRQFILSSKKLLLSDSGFYLCAWSDRLSEFTGELFFGEGSRLTVL.

This clonotype has a count of ten or more. The rearrangement uses TRBV6-1 and TRBJ2-5; the match to TRBD1 covers 7 bases. This CDR3 has 14 amino acids. The germline CDR1 and CDR2 sequences are MNHNS and SASEGT. With 4 bases clipped from V and 2 bases from J, the junction kept 4 bases outside the gene matches. The CDR3 protein is CASSGQGVQETQYF. The CDR3 coding sequence is TGTGCCAGCAGTGGACAGGGAGTGCAAGAGACCCAGTACTTC.

This clonotype was recorded at least ten times. The chain is built from TRBV12-3 or TRBV12-4 and TRBJ2-7, with a possible D match to TRBD1 (6 bases). Trimming left V 10 bases short and J 2 bases short, with 18 bases between. This CDR3 has 14 amino acids. The chain's CDR3 is CATRQITGTYEQYF. The CDR3 region has the DNA TGTGCCACTAGACAGATAACAGGGACCTACGAGCAGTACTTC.

This clonotype was seen ten or more times. This chain uses TRBV20-1 with TRBJ2-1; 12 positions agree with TRBD2. V dropped 0 bases and J dropped 13; count of bases not matched to a gene: 4. This CDR3 spans 13 amino acids. Per germline, CDR1 DFQATT and CDR2 SNEGSKA (reference sequence). The DNA of the CDR3 is TGCAGTGCTAGAGATCCTAGCGGGAGGGCCCAGTTCTTC. It specifies CSARDPSGRAQFF.

Concerning this clonotype itself: Germline and junction disagree at one end, which may indicate a read error. CDR3 amino acids: CASSLSPASNEQFF. CDR3 sequence (DNA): TGTGCTAGCAGCTTATCTCCCGCCTCCAATGAGCAGTTCTTC. The V gene is TRBV7-7, the J gene TRBJ2-1; D is unclear. In germline, CDR1 is SSHAT, CDR2 FNYEAQ (reference sequence). The CDR3 has 14 residues.

This clonotype came up many times. This rearrangement joins TRBV12-3 or TRBV12-4 to TRBJ2-5; TRBD2 aligns across 9 bases. The CDR3 totals 14 residues. J was trimmed by 4 bases and V by 5 bases; bases with no gene match: 5. Here the CDR3 DNA reads TGTGCCAGCAGTCGTAGCGGGAGAGGAGAGACCCAGTACTTC. Its translation: CASSRSGRGETQYF.

This clonotype appeared many times. The V gene is TRBV27, the J gene TRBJ2-4, with D perhaps TRBD1 (5 bases). Germline V gene lookup returns CDR1 MNHEY and CDR2 SMNVEV (reference sequence). The CDR3 is made up of 16 amino acids. Deletions cut 5 bases from V and 0 bases from J, with 14 bases between. The CDR3 DNA sequence: TGTGCCAGCAGTGCCGACAGAACCTTAGCCAAAAACATTCAGTACTTC. Translation: CASSADRTLAKNIQYF.

The rearrangement joins TRBV7-2 to TRBJ1-2; 10 positions match TRBD1. Per the germline V gene, CDR1 is SGHTA and CDR2 is FQGNSA. V trimming: 5 bases; J trimming: 10 bases; junction bases outside the gene matches: 13. The CDR3 has 15 amino acids. CDR3 in amino acids: CASSLRMETGGVYTF. The CDR3 DNA reads TGTGCCAGCAGCCTCCGTATGGAGACAGGGGGCGTCTACACCTTC.

This clonotype was seen many times. The V and J genes are TRBV7-9 and TRBJ2-1, with 10 bases fitting TRBD2. CDR1 and CDR2 from the germline V gene are SEHNR and FQNEAQ (reference sequence). There are 14 residues in the CDR3. After removal of 10 bases from V and 3 bases from J, the junction contained 6 bases not matched to a gene. CDR3 sequence: CATRASGGYNEQFF. The CDR3, as DNA: TGTGCCACCCGGGCTAGCGGGGGCTACAATGAGCAGTTCTTC.

In its sample, this clonotype was seen many times. The CDR3 DNA reads as TGTGCCAGCAGTTTGGAGGCTCCTGAAGCTTTCTTT. Encoded protein: CASSLEAPEAFF. The genes are TRBV12-3 or TRBV12-4 and TRBJ1-1; D gene unclear. CDR3 length equals 12 residues. Trimming took 3 bases from V and 6 from J, leaving 8 bases between them.

A note on this clonotype: This may stem from a read error, because a much larger clone lies one nucleotide away. The chain combines TRBV27 with TRBJ2-2; 11 bases are shared with TRBD2. There are 15 residues in the CDR3. Trimming at V came to 4 bases and at J to 4 bases, leaving 2 bases not matched to a gene. Germline V gene data show CDR1 as MNHEY and CDR2 as SMNVEV (reference sequence). CDR3 sequence: CASSWGTSGTGELFF. CDR3 nucleotides: TGTGCCAGCAGTTGGGGGACTAGCGGCACCGGGGAGCTGTTTTTT.

This clonotype was recorded many times. This chain links TRBV30 with TRBJ2-3; D may be TRBD2 (6 bases). The CDR3 is made up of 12 amino acids. V dropped 0 bases and J dropped 6 bases, with 7 bases sitting between them. Germline V CDR1 and CDR2: GTSNPN, SVGIG (reference sequence). CDR3 sequence (DNA): TGTGCCTGGAGTGTACGGGGGGATACGCAGTATTTT. It yields the protein CAWSVRGDTQYF.

This clonotype was recorded a few times. This sequence joins TRBV5-1 and TRBJ2-3, with D maybe TRBD2 (6 bases). The CDR3 runs to 16 residues. The germline V gene encodes CDR1 SGHRS and CDR2 YFSETQ. V lost 2 bases to trimming and J lost 3 bases, with 16 bases between them. CDR3 protein: CASSFGTLEGTDTQYF. The CDR3 DNA reads TGCGCCAGCAGCTTCGGGACTCTAGAGGGTACAGATACGCAGTATTTT.

This clonotype was observed many times. V is TRBV27 and J is TRBJ2-3; TRBD1 might be the D (5 bases). V was clipped by 1 base and J by 6 bases, with 8 bases between them. Per the germline V gene, CDR1 is MNHEY and CDR2 is SMNVEV (reference sequence). This CDR3 is 13 amino acids long. The CDR3 DNA is TGTGCCAGCAGTTTATGGACAAGGGATACGCAGTATTTT. It yields the protein CASSLWTRDTQYF.